A selection of T cell receptor beta chains follows, all from one sample in a study of OX40 agonist ivuxolimab in advanced cancers. TCRdb's table, derived via immunoSEQ multiplex PCR, lists solely in-frame clones and lacks some. In the table there are around 150,000 clones, roughly 94% of which are singletons. The input for sequencing was CD4+ or CD8+ T cells sorted from blood, taken in a trial of the OX40 agonist ivuxolimab. The receptor set was obtained from an adult with an advanced solid tumor such as melanoma, head and neck, liver or kidney cancer. Both conserved end residues are part of each CDR3. The order of the fields is clone size, CDR3 length, V gene, J gene, D gene, CDR3 DNA, CDR3 protein. D genes are given only for firm matches. Where a row states a size, it is once, few, many or the class of an expanded clone; other rows omit it.

>.|15|TRBV7-8|TRBJ2-3|.
TGTGCCAGCAGCTTAGCTTACAGAGTCACAGATACGCAGTATTTT
CASSLAYRVTDTQYF
>.|15|TRBV4-3|TRBJ2-3|.
TGCGCCAGCAGCCAAAGTCCGCCCCGCACAGATACGCAGTATTTT
CASSQSPPRTDTQYF
>.|13|TRBV29-1|TRBJ2-1|.
TGCAGCGTGGGAAGGGGCCAGGGGAATGAGCAGTTCTTC
CSVGRGQGNEQFF
>.|15|TRBV6-6|TRBJ1-2|TRBD1
TGTGCCAGCAGTTACCCGGACAGGGGAGACTATGGCTACACCTTC
CASSYPDRGDYGYTF
>.|14|TRBV5-1|TRBJ2-3|.
TGCGCCAGCAGCTTAGGGTCCTCCACAGATACGCAGTATTTT
CASSLGSSTDTQYF
>.|18|TRBV7-2|TRBJ2-2|TRBD2
TGTGCCAGCAGCCTACAAGCAATGCGGGAGAGGTGGCCCGGGGAGCTGTTTTTT
CASSLQAMRERWPGELFF
>.|16|TRBV7-6|TRBJ2-6|.
TGTGCCAGCAGCCCTTTGGCCACCTCTGGGGCCAACGTCCTGACTTTC
CASSPLATSGANVLTF
>.|14|TRBV2|TRBJ2-7|TRBD2
TGTGCCAGCCAGGAGACTAGCGGACTCTACGAGCAGTACTTC
CASQETSGLYEQYF
>.|15|TRBV9|TRBJ2-6|.
TGTGCCAGCAGCAGCAGGGGCACAGGGGCCAACGTCCTGACTTTC
CASSSRGTGANVLTF
>few|12|TRBV2|TRBJ2-3|.
TGTGCCAGCAAGGACTTCACAGATACGCAGTATTTT
CASKDFTDTQYF
>.|13|TRBV4-3|TRBJ2-2|.
TGCGCCAGCAGCCTCCCTCCGGCCGGGGAGCTGTTTTTT
CASSLPPAGELFF
>.|16|TRBV19|TRBJ2-5|TRBD2
TGTGCCAGTAGTATGGGGGTAGCGGGCACTAAAGAGACCCAGTACTTC
CASSMGVAGTKETQYF
>.|14|TRBV5-1|TRBJ2-4|.
TGCGCCAGCAGCTTGGTCGGAGGGGTGGGCATTCAGTACTTC
CASSLVGGVGIQYF
>.|14|TRBV6-1|TRBJ2-7|.
TGTGCCATCAAGTCCGCGGGGACGGGCGACGAGCAGTACTTC
CAIKSAGTGDEQYF
>once|14|TRBV19|TRBJ2-2|.
TGTGCCAGTAGTCTCCCTGGACGAACCGGGGAGCTGTTTTTT
CASSLPGRTGELFF
>.|11|TRBV10-2|TRBJ1-2|.
TGCGCCAGCCGGGCTAACTATGGCTACACCTTC
CASRANYGYTF
>.|15|TRBV28|TRBJ1-1|TRBD1
TGTGCCAGCAGTTTCCAGACAGGGGTAGGAACTGAAGCTTTCTTT
CASSFQTGVGTEAFF
>.|13|TRBV6-6|TRBJ1-2|.
TGTGCCAGCAGTAGCCAGCAGGGAGGGGGCTACACCTTC
CASSSQQGGGYTF
>.|17|TRBV28|TRBJ1-5|TRBD1
TGTGCCAGCAGCCTCCTGGAGGGGGCGCACAGCAATCAGCCCCAGCATTTT
CASSLLEGAHSNQPQHF
>many|14|TRBV19|TRBJ1-1|.
TGTGCCAGTAGTCTAGGGCTGTCGAACACTGAAGCTTTCTTT
CASSLGLSNTEAFF
>.|14|TRBV28|TRBJ2-7|.
TGTGCCAGCAGTTTTTTCGGCGGGAAGTACGAGCAGTACTTC
CASSFFGGKYEQYF
>.|13|TRBV7-2|TRBJ1-2|.
TGTGCCAGCAGCTCCGGACTGATCTATGGCTACACCTTC
CASSSGLIYGYTF